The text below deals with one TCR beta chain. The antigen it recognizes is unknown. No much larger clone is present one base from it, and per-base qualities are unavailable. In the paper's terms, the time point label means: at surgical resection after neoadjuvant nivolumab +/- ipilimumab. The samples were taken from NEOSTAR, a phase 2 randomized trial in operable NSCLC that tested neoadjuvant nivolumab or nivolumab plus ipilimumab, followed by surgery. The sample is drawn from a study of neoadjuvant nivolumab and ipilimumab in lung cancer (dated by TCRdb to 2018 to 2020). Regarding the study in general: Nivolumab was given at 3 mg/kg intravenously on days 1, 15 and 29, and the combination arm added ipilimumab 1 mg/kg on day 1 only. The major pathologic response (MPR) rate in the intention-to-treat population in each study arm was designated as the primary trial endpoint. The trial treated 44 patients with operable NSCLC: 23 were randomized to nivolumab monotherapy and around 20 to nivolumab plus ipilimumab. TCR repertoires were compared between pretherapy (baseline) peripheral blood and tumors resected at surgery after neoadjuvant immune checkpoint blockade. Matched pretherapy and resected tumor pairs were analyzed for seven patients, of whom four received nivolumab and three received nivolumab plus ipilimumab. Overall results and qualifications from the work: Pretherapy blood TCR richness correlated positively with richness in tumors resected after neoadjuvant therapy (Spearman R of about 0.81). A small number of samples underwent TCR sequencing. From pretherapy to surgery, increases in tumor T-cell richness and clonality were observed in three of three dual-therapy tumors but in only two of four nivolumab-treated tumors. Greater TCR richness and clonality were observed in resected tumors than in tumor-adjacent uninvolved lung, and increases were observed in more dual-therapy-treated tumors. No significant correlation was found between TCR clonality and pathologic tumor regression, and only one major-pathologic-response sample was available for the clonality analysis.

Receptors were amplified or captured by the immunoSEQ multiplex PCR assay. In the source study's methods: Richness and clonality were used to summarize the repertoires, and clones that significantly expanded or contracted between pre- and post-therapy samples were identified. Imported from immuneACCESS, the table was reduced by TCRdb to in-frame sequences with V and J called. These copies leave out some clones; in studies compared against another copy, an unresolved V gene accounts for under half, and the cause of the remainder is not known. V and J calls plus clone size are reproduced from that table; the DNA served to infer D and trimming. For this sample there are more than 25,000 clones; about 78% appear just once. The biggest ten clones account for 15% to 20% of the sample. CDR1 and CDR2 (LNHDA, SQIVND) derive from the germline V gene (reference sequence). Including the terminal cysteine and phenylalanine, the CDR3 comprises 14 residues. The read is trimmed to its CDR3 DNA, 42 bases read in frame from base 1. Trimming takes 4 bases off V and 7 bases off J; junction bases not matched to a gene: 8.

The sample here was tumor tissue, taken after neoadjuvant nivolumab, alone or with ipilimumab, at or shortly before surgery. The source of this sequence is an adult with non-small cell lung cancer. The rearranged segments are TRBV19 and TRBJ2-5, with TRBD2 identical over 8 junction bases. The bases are TGTGCCAGTAGTACTGCGGGGGGTCGGGTGACCCAGTACTTC. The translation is CASSTAGGRVTQYF. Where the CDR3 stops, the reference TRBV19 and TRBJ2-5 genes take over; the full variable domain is DGGITQSPKYLFRKEGQNVTLSCEQNLNHDAMYWYRQDPGQGLRLIYYSQIVNDFQKGDIAEGYSVSREKKESFPLTVTSAQKNPTAFYLCASSTAGGRVTQYFGPGTRLLVL.